This T cell receptor beta chain was identified in a study of OX40 agonist ivuxolimab in advanced cancers. Study context: Patients were around 83% male with ages roughly 23 to 85, mean roughly 55.

This clone has more than one count but fewer than ten. Its cognate antigen is unknown. General observations from the study: Partial responders at 0.1-3.0 mg/kg showed near-lowest clonal expansion. Relative to CD4+, CD8+ T cells held more expanded clones on average.

This CDR3 is 15 amino acids long. Germline V gene lookup returns CDR1 LGHNA and CDR2 YSLEER. Trimming cost V 3 bases and J 3 bases; bases outside gene matches: 4. Sequencing was performed with immunoSEQ multiplex PCR; in TCRdb, only in-frame clones are kept and a portion is missing. This repertoire shows 83,000 or so clones, around four fifths found once; its top ten account for approximately 1.7%. The source was CD4+ or CD8+ T cells sorted from blood, collected in a trial of the OX40 agonist ivuxolimab. The chain couples TRBV4-3 to TRBJ1-4; 7 bases are shared with TRBD1. The clonotype originates from an adult with an advanced solid tumor such as melanoma, head and neck, liver or kidney cancer. DNA of the CDR3: TGCGCCAGCAGCCAGGAACAGGGGTCTAATGAAAAACTGTTTTTT. This sequence encodes CASSQEQGSNEKLFF.